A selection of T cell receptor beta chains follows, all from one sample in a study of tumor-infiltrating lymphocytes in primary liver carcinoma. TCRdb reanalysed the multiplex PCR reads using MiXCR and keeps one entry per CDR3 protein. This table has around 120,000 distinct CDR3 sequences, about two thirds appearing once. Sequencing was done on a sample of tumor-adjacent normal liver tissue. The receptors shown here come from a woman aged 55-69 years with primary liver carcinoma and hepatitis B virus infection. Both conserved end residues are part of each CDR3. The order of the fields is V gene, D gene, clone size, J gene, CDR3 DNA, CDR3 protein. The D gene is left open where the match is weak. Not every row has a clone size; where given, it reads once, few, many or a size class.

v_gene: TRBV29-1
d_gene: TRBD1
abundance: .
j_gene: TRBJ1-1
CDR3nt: TGCAGCACGGGACAGGGGAACACGGAAGCTTTCTTT
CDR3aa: CSTGQGNTEAFF

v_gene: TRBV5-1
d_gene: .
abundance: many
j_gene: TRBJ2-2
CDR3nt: TGCGCCAGCAGCTTAGGGCGGGTGAACACCGGGGAGCTGTTTTTT
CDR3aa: CASSLGRVNTGELFF

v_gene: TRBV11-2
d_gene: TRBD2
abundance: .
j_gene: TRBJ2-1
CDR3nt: TGCGCCAGCAGATTAGCGGGAGGGCCGCTAGAGCAGTTCTTC
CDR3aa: CASRLAGGPLEQFF

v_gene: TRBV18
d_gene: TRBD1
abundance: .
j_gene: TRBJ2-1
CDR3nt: TGTGCCAACTCCCACAGGGGAAATGAGTACAATGAGCAGTTCTTC
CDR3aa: CANSHRGNEYNEQFF

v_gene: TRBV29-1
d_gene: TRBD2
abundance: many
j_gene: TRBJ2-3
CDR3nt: TGCAGCGTCCCTTCGGTTACTAGCGTTTCTGCAGATACGCAGTATTTT
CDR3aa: CSVPSVTSVSADTQYF

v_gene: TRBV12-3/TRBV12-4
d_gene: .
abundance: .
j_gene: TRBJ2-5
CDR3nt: TGTGCCAGCTTGGAGGGAATGGGCAGGGCTGAGACCCAGTACTTC
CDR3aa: CASLEGMGRAETQYF

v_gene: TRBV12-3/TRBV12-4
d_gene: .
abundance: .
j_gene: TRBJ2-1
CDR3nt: TGCGCCAGCAGACCCCCCCGAGGTGAGCAGTTCTTC
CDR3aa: CASRPPRGEQFF

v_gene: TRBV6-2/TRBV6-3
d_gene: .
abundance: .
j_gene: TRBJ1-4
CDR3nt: TGTACCAGCAATTACTCGAGACGAGGGTCGGATGAAAAACTGTTTTTT
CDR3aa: CTSNYSRRGSDEKLFF

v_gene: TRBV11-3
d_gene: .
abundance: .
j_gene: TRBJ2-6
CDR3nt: TGTGCCAGCAGTTATGAGGACAGTCGGGCCAACGTCCTGACTTTC
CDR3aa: CASSYEDSRANVLTF

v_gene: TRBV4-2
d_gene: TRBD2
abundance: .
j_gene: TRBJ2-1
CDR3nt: TGTGCCAGCAGCCAAGAGTCACTAGCGGGAGTAGGGTACAATGTGCAGTTCTTC
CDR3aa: CASSQESLAGVGYNVQFF

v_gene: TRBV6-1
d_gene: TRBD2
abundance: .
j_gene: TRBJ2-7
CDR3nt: TGTGCCAGTAGTGGGGCGAGCGGGAGCTCCTGCGAGCAGTACTTC
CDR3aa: CASSGASGSSCEQYF

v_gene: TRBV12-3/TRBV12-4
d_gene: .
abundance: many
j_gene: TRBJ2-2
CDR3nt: TGTGCCAGCAGTTTCTGGGGCGGTAACACCGGGGAGCTGTTTTTT
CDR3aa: CASSFWGGNTGELFF

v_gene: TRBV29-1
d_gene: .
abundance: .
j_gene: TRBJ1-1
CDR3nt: TGCAGCGTTACCGGGGGGTCCGGGGCAGAAGCTTTCTTT
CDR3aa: CSVTGGSGAEAFF

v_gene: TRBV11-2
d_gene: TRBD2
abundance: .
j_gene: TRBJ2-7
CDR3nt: TGTACCAGCAGCTTAGATGGGGGGGAGGCCTACGAGCAATACTTC
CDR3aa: CTSSLDGGEAYEQYF

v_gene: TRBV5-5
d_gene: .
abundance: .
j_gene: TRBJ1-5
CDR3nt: TGTGCCAGCAGCCTGACGGACTTTAGCAATCAGCCCCAGCATTTT
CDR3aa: CASSLTDFSNQPQHF

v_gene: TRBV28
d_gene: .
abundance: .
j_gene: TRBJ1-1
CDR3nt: TGTGCCAGCAGTTTATTGGGGTACACTGAAGCTTTCTTT
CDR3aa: CASSLLGYTEAFF

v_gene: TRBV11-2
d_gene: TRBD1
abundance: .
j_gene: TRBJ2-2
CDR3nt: TGTGCCGGTAGCTTCCGGACAGGGGAAAGCGGGGAGCTGTTTTTT
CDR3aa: CAGSFRTGESGELFF

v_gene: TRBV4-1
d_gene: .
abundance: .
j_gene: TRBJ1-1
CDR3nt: TGCGCCAGCAGTCACCAGACAGCTGGGCACACTGAAGGTTTCTTT
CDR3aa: CASSHQTAGHTEGFF

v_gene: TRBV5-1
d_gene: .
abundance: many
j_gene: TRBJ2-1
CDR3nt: TGCGCCAGCAGCTTGGTTGGGGACTGGAACTACAATGAGCAGTTCTTC
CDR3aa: CASSLVGDWNYNEQFF

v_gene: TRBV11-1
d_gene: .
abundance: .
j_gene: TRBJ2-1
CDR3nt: TGTGCAAGCAGTCTACCGGCGGGAACCAATGAGCAGTTCTTC
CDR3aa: CASSLPAGTNEQFF

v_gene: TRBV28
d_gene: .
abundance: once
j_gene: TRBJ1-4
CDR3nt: TGTGCCAGCAGCCTCATCAGTGTGGGGACAACTAATGAAAAGCTGTTTTTT
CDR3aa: CASSLISVGTTNEKLFF

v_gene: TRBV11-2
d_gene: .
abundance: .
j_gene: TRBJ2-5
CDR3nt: TGTGTCAGCAGCCCCACTAGGGAGTACCAAGAGACCAAGTATTTC
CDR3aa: CVSSPTREYQETKYF

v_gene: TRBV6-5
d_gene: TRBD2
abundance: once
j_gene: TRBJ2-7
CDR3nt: TGTGCCAGCAGTGACCCGGGACTACCGGGAGTTGGCGAGCAGTACTTC
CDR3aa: CASSDPGLPGVGEQYF

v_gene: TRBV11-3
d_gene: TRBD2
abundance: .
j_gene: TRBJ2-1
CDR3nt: TGCGCCAACAGCTTAGGTCGGGGGGAGTGGGGTGTCGATGGGCAGTTCTTC
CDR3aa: CANSLGRGEWGVDGQFF

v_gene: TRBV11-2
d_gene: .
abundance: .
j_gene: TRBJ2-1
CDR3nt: TGTGCCAGCAGCTCATTTTGTAGTGGGAACAGTGAGCAGTTCTTC
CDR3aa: CASSSFCSGNSEQFF

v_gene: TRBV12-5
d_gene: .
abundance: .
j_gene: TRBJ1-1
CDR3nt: TGTGCTAGTGGTTTGGTTCATTACACTGAAGCCTTCTTT
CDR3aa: CASGLVHYTEAFF

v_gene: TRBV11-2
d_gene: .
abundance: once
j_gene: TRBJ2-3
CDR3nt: TGTGCCAGCAGCTCCTCTCAGCGGGTCGCTAACATAGATACGAAGTATTTT
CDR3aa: CASSSSQRVANIDTKYF

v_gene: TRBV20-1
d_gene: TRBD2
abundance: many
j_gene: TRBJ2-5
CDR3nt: TGCAGTGCTAGAGACCAGACTAGCGGGAGCATTGTAGAGACCCAGTACTTC
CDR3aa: CSARDQTSGSIVETQYF

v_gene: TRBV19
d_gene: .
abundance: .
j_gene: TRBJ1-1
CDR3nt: TGTGCCAGTAGCGCAGGGGCGCGAACTGAAGCTTTCTTT
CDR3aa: CASSAGARTEAFF

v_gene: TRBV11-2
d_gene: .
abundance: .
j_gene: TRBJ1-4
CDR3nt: TGTACCAGCAGTTGGGGGAACAGGAGGACGGAAAAACTGTTTTTT
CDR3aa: CTSSWGNRRTEKLFF

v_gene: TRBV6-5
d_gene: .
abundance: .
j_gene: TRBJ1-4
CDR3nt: TGTGCCAGTAGGGCAGGGTCCCTGTCGTTTGAAAAACTGTTTTTT
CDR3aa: CASRAGSLSFEKLFF